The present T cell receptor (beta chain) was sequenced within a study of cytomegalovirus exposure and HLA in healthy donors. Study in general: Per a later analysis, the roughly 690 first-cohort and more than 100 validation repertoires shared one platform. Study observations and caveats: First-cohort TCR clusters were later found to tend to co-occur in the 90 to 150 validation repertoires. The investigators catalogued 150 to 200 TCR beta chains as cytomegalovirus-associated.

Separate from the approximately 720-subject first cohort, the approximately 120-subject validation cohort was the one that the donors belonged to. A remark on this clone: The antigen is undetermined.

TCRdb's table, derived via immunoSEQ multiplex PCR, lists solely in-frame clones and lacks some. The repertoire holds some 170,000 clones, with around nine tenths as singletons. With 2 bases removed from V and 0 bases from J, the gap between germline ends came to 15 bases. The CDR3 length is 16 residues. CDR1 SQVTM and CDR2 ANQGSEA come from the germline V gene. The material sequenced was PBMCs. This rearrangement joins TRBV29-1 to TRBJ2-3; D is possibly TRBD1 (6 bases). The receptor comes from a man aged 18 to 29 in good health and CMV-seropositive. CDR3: CSVEPRQETSTDTQYF. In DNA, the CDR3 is TGCAGCGTTGAACCGAGACAGGAAACTAGCACAGATACGCAGTATTTT.